These 32 T cell receptor beta chains came from one sample sequenced in a study of cytomegalovirus exposure and HLA in healthy donors. 13 Jbeta primers and 60 Vbeta primers were used for the PCR. The repertoire was sequenced with immunoSEQ multiplex PCR; TCRdb's copy has only in-frame clones and lacks some. The table lists more than 150,000 clones, about four fifths of them singletons, with roughly 1.6% in the top ten. The sample comprised PBMCs. The receptors were sampled from a man between 50 and 59 years old in good health and CMV-seronegative.

The CDR3 coding sequence is TGTGCCAGTAAAGGCGGGGACCTCCCACGAGAAAAACTGTTTTTT. Translating it yields CASKGGDLPREKLFF. This rearrangement joins TRBV19 to TRBJ1-4; the D gene is possibly TRBD1 (5 bases). CDR1 LNHDA and CDR2 SQIVND come from the germline V gene (reference sequence). V gave up 7 bases and J gave up 8 bases, with 20 bases separating them. The CDR3 runs to 15 residues.

The chain has TRBV11-3 and TRBJ2-3; 9 bases are shared with TRBD2. V dropped 1 base and J dropped 4; count of bases not matched to a gene: 15. The CDR3 consists of 19 residues. Germline CDR1 and CDR2: SGHNT and YENEEA. This chain's CDR3 is CASSLGPWARGGTADTQYF. The CDR3 DNA reads as TGTGCCAGCAGCTTAGGTCCCTGGGCGCGGGGGGGCACGGCAGATACGCAGTATTTT.

The rearrangement links TRBV7-9 to TRBJ2-3; perhaps TRBD2 as D (6 bases). The CDR3 sequence is 15 residues long. Germline V gene sequence: CDR1 SEHNR, CDR2 FQNEAQ (reference sequence). V was clipped by 7 bases and J by 2 bases, with 16 bases between them. The CDR3 DNA follows: TGTGCCAGCAAAAGGGGCGGGGCCTACACAGATACGCAGTATTTT. Its translation: CASKRGGAYTDTQYF. Using reference TRBV7-9 and TRBJ2-3 for the parts outside the CDR3, the full variable domain is DTGVSQNPRHKITKRGQNVTFRCDPISEHNRLYWYRQTLGQGPEFLTYFQNEAQLEKSRLLSDRFSAERPKGSFSTLEIQRTEQGDSAMYLCASKRGGAYTDTQYFGPGTRLTVL.

The chain couples TRBV28 to TRBJ2-7; D is undetermined. V gave up 2 bases and J gave up 2 bases, with 13 bases separating them. The germline gives CDR1 MDHEN, CDR2 SYDVKM. The CDR3 contains 15 residues. Here the CDR3 reads CASSLTHLLTYEQYF. CDR3 nucleotide sequence: TGTGCCAGCAGTTTAACGCATCTCCTAACCTACGAGCAGTACTTC.

The chain couples TRBV7-9 to TRBJ1-3; 9 bases line up with TRBD1. Germline CDR1 SEHNR, CDR2 FQNEAQ (reference sequence). The CDR3 runs 12 residues. The CDR3 sequence is CSGDRDGNTIYF. The CDR3 nucleotides are TGTTCCGGGGACAGGGATGGAAACACCATATATTTT.

The chain carries TRBV4-2 and TRBJ2-5; 7 bases agree with TRBD1. Germline loops: CDR1 LGHNA, CDR2 YNFKEQ. The CDR3 loop spans 13 amino acids. Trimming at V came to 2 bases and at J to 4 bases, leaving 1 base not matched to a gene. The CDR3 region has the DNA TGTGCCAGCAGCCAATACAGGGGAGAGACCCAGTACTTC. Its translation: CASSQYRGETQYF.

This chain joins TRBV7-2 and TRBJ2-1; 13 bases are shared with TRBD2. There are 17 residues in the CDR3. V lost 3 bases, J lost 7 bases, and 9 bases stayed unmatched. Germline V gene data show CDR1 as SGHTA and CDR2 as FQGNSA. As DNA, the CDR3 is TGTGCCAGCAGCTTCACCTTACTAGCGGGGGGGCAGAATGAGCAGTTCTTC. Its protein is CASSFTLLAGGQNEQFF.

The chain has TRBV5-4 and TRBJ2-1; 8 bases are shared with TRBD2. The germline V gene encodes CDR1 SGHNT and CDR2 YYREEE (reference sequence). CDR3 length equals 15 residues. V trimming: 4 bases; J trimming: 4 bases; junction bases outside the gene matches: 7. The CDR3: CASSPGGGGYNEQFF. CDR3 coding DNA: TGTGCCAGCAGCCCGGGAGGCGGGGGGTACAATGAGCAGTTCTTC.

This CDR3 reads CASSPGQGGRNEQFF. The CDR3 DNA reads as TGTGCCAGCTCACCCGGCCAGGGTGGTAGGAATGAGCAGTTCTTC. The chain recombines TRBV18 with TRBJ2-1; the D gene is possibly TRBD1 (5 bases). CDR1 is KGHSH and CDR2 is LQKENI in the germline V gene. The CDR3 totals 15 residues. Trimming pared 3 bases from V and 7 bases from J, leaving 16 bases between.

The chain's CDR3 is CASGPGTSGSLGDTQYF. The CDR3 DNA reads as TGTGCTAGTGGCCCCGGGACTAGCGGGAGTTTAGGGGATACGCAGTATTTT. The chain links TRBV12-5 to TRBJ2-3; 14 bases map to TRBD2. The V gene's germline CDR1 is LGHNT and CDR2 FRNRAP. The CDR3 contains 17 residues. Germline trimming cut 6 bases from V and 6 bases from J; bases unmatched to any gene: 11.

The chain has TRBV7-2 and TRBJ2-5, with 9 positions matching TRBD2. In germline, CDR1 is SGHTA, CDR2 FQGNSA. Trimming took 2 bases from V and 4 from J; bases not matched to a gene: 5. The CDR3 has 15 residues. CDR3 in amino acids: CASSLRAGGPETQYF. DNA of the CDR3: TGTGCCAGCAGCTTACGGGCGGGGGGGCCAGAGACCCAGTACTTC.

This clone appeared once. This rearrangement joins TRBV5-1 to TRBJ2-5, with TRBD2 identical over 15 bases. Per the germline V gene, CDR1 is SGHRS and CDR2 is YFSETQ. CDR3 length equals 15 residues. The ends lost 4 bases at V and 5 bases at J; junction bases unmatched: 3. CDR3 nucleotides: TGCGCCAGCAGCCAAGGGACTAGCGGGGGGGAGACCCAGTACTTC. Amino acids: CASSQGTSGGETQYF.

The chain couples TRBV9 to TRBJ2-3, with D tentatively TRBD1 (5 bases). Between the trimmed V and J ends, which lost 0 bases and 1 base, there was a span of 9 bases. The CDR3 extends over 15 amino acids. Germline assignment: CDR1 SGDLS and CDR2 YYNGEE. This CDR3 is CASSVGGAGTDTQYF. For the CDR3, the DNA is TGTGCCAGCAGCGTAGGTGGGGCCGGCACAGATACGCAGTATTTT.

The chain couples TRBV7-6 to TRBJ1-3; TRBD1 matches 10 bases. J lost 3 bases, V lost 5 bases, and 7 bases had no gene match. The germline CDR1 and CDR2 sequences are SGHVS and FNYEAQ. The CDR3 loop spans 16 amino acids. The DNA of the CDR3 is TGTGCCAGCAGCGCAAGACAGGGGGCTAATGGAAACACCATATATTTT. Translated, it gives CASSARQGANGNTIYF.

V gene TRBV28 combines with J gene TRBJ1-2; 7 nucleotides agree with TRBD1. The junction had 12 bases not matched to a gene; V was cut back by 6 bases and J by 5 bases. The CDR3 is 15 residues long. CDR1 MDHEN and CDR2 SYDVKM come from the germline V gene. The CDR3 sequence: CASRQTGEPLYGYTF. The CDR3 nucleotides are TGTGCCAGCAGGCAAACAGGGGAGCCTTTGTATGGCTACACCTTC.

This chain joins TRBV9 and TRBJ1-4, with D possibly being TRBD1 (5 bases). Trimming stripped 4 bases from V and 7 bases from J, with 20 bases between. CDR3 length: 16 residues. The germline CDR1 and CDR2 sequences are SGDLS and YYNGEE. CDR3 in DNA: TGTGCCAGCAGCCCAGATCATTGGCAGGGAGGTGAAAAACTGTTTTTT. Residues: CASSPDHWQGGEKLFF.

The chain links TRBV30 to TRBJ2-7; 7 nucleotides match TRBD2. Germline lookup yields CDR1 GTSNPN and CDR2 SVGIG (reference sequence). Trimming at V came to 8 bases and at J to 0 bases, leaving 4 bases not matched to a gene. The CDR3 extends over 12 amino acids. CDR3 DNA sequence: TGTGCCGTCTCGGGGGGCTCCTACGAGCAGTACTTC. Encoded protein: CAVSGGSYEQYF.

The rearrangement links TRBV4-1 to TRBJ2-1; tentative D call: TRBD2 (5 bases). This CDR3 is built from 18 residues. Germline V lookup: CDR1 MGHRA, CDR2 YSYEKL. The V gene lost 5 bases and the J gene lost 0 bases, with 20 bases spanning the gap. The CDR3 sequence is CASSLGTRRYLSYNEQFF. For the CDR3, the DNA is TGCGCCAGCAGCTTAGGCACTAGGCGGTACCTCTCCTACAATGAGCAGTTCTTC.

This chain links TRBV7-8 with TRBJ2-7; possibly TRBD1 for D (5 bases). CDR3 length equals 13 residues. Trimming left V 1 base short and J 6 bases short, with 10 bases between. Germline V lookup: CDR1 SGHVS, CDR2 FQNEAQ. The CDR3 bases are TGTGCCAGCAGCTTAGGTGTGCAGGGCGAGCAGTACTTC. It is translated as CASSLGVQGEQYF.

The chain joins TRBV7-2 to TRBJ2-5; D possibly corresponds to TRBD1 (5 bases). V was cut by 3 bases and J by 4 bases, with 9 bases left in between. Germline CDR1 and CDR2: SGHTA and FQGNSA. There are 13 residues in the CDR3. This chain's CDR3 is CASSFQGRETQYF. CDR3 nucleotides: TGTGCCAGCAGCTTTCAGGGTAGAGAGACCCAGTACTTC.

The chain combines TRBV11-3 with TRBJ2-7; TRBD1 agrees at 8 bases. The germline V gene encodes CDR1 SGHNT and CDR2 YENEEA. With V trimmed by 3 bases and J by 3 bases, 10 bases remained unmatched. This CDR3 region has 16 residues. CDR3 nucleotide sequence: TGTGCCAGCAGCTTGGGGGACAGGCTCTATAACTACGAGCAGTACTTC. As protein: CASSLGDRLYNYEQYF.

CDR3 in DNA: TGTGCCAGCAGCCTAAACACAGGGAACTACACCTTC. This encodes CASSLNTGNYTF. The chain employs TRBV28 and TRBJ1-2, with D possibly being TRBD1 (6 bases). This CDR3 spans 12 amino acids. With 6 bases removed from V and 10 bases from J, the gap between germline ends came to 15 bases. From germline, CDR1 is MDHEN and CDR2 SYDVKM.

On this clone itself: An end of the junction differs from the germline gene, which may be a read error. V is TRBV6-1 and J is TRBJ2-3; a possible D gene is TRBD2 (6 bases). Per the germline V gene, CDR1 is MNHNS and CDR2 is SASEGT. The CDR3 is made up of 15 amino acids. The CDR3 loop reads CACSPRETSTDTQYF. DNA of the CDR3: TGTGCCTGCAGCCCGCGGGAAACTAGCACAGATACGCAGTATTTT.

The V call is TRBV2, the J call TRBJ2-7; D might be TRBD1 (5 bases). The V end lost 3 bases, the J end lost 6 bases, and 18 bases lay between the germline ends. The CDR3 extends over 15 amino acids. Germline V gene lookup returns CDR1 SNHLY and CDR2 FYNNEI. CDR3 sequence: CASSESVDSLREQYF. The CDR3 DNA reads TGTGCCAGCAGTGAGAGCGTCGACAGCCTTCGCGAGCAGTACTTC. Filled out from reference TRBV2 and TRBJ2-7, the complete variable domain reads EPEVTQTPSHQVTQMGQEVILRCVPISNHLYFYWYRQILGQKVEFLVSFYNNEISEKSEIFDDQFSVERPDGSNFTLKIRSTKLEDSAMYFCASSESVDSLREQYFGPGTRLTVT.

In this sample, this clone turned up a few times. The chain is built from TRBV7-9 and TRBJ1-3; D is unresolved. CDR3 length: 14 amino acids. The V end was cut by 1 base, the J end by 4 bases, with 8 bases between. CDR1 SEHNR and CDR2 FQNEAQ come from the germline V gene (reference sequence). The CDR3 DNA reads as TGTGCCAGCAGCTTAGGTCACTCGGGAAACACCATATATTTT. It translates to CASSLGHSGNTIYF.

The chain combines TRBV5-1 with TRBJ1-3, with unresolved D. The germline V gene has CDR1 SGHRS and CDR2 YFSETQ. Between the trimmed V and J ends, which lost 0 bases and 3 bases, there was a span of 13 bases. This CDR3 spans 16 amino acids. The CDR3 DNA is TGCGCCAGCAGCTTGGCCCCGGGTGATCTTGGAAACACCATATATTTT. It translates to CASSLAPGDLGNTIYF.

The V and J genes are TRBV4-3 and TRBJ1-2; D is possibly TRBD1 (5 bases). Germline CDR1 reads LGHNA; CDR2 reads YSLEER. The CDR3 spans 13 residues. V shed 0 bases and J shed 4 bases, with 6 bases lying between them. The CDR3 region has the DNA TGCGCCAGCAGCCAAGATGGGGCCTATGGCTACACCTTC. Translating it yields CASSQDGAYGYTF.

The chain is built from TRBV7-3 and TRBJ1-6, with a possible D match to TRBD1 (6 bases). V was pared by 1 base and J by 9 bases, with 16 bases between. Germline loops: CDR1 SGHTA, CDR2 FQGTGA. The CDR3 sequence is 16 residues long. The CDR3 reads CASSLNTGRGTSPLHF. DNA for the CDR3: TGTGCCAGCAGCTTAAATACGGGCAGGGGCACTTCACCCCTCCACTTT.

This clone was seen a handful of times. The chain has TRBV4-3 and TRBJ2-5; D gene unclear. Germline V gene lookup returns CDR1 LGHNA and CDR2 YSLEER. V was clipped by 2 bases and J by 2 bases, with 9 bases between them. The CDR3 covers 14 residues. The CDR3 region has the DNA TGCGCCAGCAGCCAAATTCGAGATCAAGAGACCCAGTACTTC. This gives the protein CASSQIRDQETQYF.

The rearrangement joins TRBV18 to TRBJ1-5; TRBD1 matches 7 bases. Unmatched junction bases numbered 6, after V lost 5 bases and J lost 2 bases. Germline loops: CDR1 KGHSH, CDR2 LQKENI. The CDR3 contains 15 residues. CDR3 coding DNA: TGTGCCAGCTCAACCGGACAGGATGGCAATCAGCCCCAGCATTTT. This translates into CASSTGQDGNQPQHF.

The CDR3 spells CASSLARGANTGELFF. CDR3 coding DNA: TGTGCCAGCAGCTTGGCCAGAGGAGCGAACACCGGGGAGCTGTTTTTT. The V and J genes are TRBV5-4 and TRBJ2-2; D is uncertain. Germline V lookup: CDR1 SGHNT, CDR2 YYREEE (reference sequence). V dropped 0 bases and J dropped 0 bases, with 9 bases sitting between them. This CDR3 is 16 amino acids long.

The chain recombines TRBV11-2 with TRBJ2-1; a possible D gene is TRBD2 (5 bases). The germline gives CDR1 SGHAT, CDR2 FQNNGV. This CDR3 is built from 14 residues. Deletions cut 5 bases from V and 8 bases from J, with 16 bases between. The CDR3 loop is CASSVRTLGDEQFF. Here the CDR3 DNA reads TGTGCCAGCAGCGTCCGGACCCTGGGAGATGAGCAGTTCTTC.